The 19 T cell receptor beta chains below come from one sample, sequenced in a study of OX40 agonist ivuxolimab in advanced cancers. TCRdb keeps only in-frame clones here, not all; method: immunoSEQ multiplex PCR. This sample has approximately 63,000 clones, with approximately 92% found just once. The starting material was CD4+ or CD8+ T cells sorted from blood, obtained in a trial of the OX40 agonist ivuxolimab. Receptors were obtained from an adult with an advanced solid tumor such as melanoma, head and neck, liver or kidney cancer.

For this clone: At the DNA level, this CDR3 is encoded by other sequences in the same sample as well. The chain has TRBV4-3 and TRBJ1-3; D remains ambiguous. CDR3 length: 16 residues. Germline-derived CDR1 and CDR2 are LGHNA and YSLEER. Trimming cost V 0 bases and J 0 bases, with 9 bases left between them. The CDR3: CASSQDRSSSGNTIYF. The CDR3 bases are TGCGCCAGCAGCCAAGACAGGTCTAGCTCTGGAAACACCATATATTTT.

Concerning this clone: The junction and the germline gene differ at one end; a read error may be behind it. The rearrangement joins TRBV13 to TRBJ1-2; TRBD1 might be the D (5 bases). Germline CDR1 and CDR2: PRHDT and FYEKMQ (reference sequence). The CDR3 totals 11 residues. CDR3 protein: CASRGPWGSFF. In DNA form, the CDR3 reads TGTGCCAGCAGGGGGCCTTGGGGGAGTTTTTTC.

The rearrangement joins TRBV6-5 to TRBJ2-7; a possible D gene is TRBD2 (6 bases). The V end was cut by 4 bases, the J end by 1 base, with 11 bases between. Germline loops: CDR1 MNHEY, CDR2 SVGAGI. The CDR3 is 14 residues long. DNA of the CDR3: TGTGCCAGCAGTTCCACGGGACTTTCCTACGAGCAGTACTTC. This encodes CASSSTGLSYEQYF.

This chain links TRBV6-1 with TRBJ1-5; a weak D match, TRBD1 (5 bases). V was cut by 6 bases and J by 0 bases, with 9 bases left in between. The CDR3 sequence is 14 residues long. Germline CDR1 reads MNHNS; CDR2 reads SASEGT. For the CDR3, the DNA is TGTGCCAGCAGGTACAGGTATAGCAATCAGCCCCAGCATTTT. Its translation: CASRYRYSNQPQHF.

The V call is TRBV9, the J call TRBJ2-2; the D is unclear. Germline V gene data show CDR1 as SGDLS and CDR2 as YYNGEE. Trimming took off 3 bases at V and 11 bases at J, with 14 bases between the two ends. The CDR3 covers 13 residues. The CDR3, as DNA: TGTGCCAGCAGCGCCCCGAGCAACCAAGAGCTGTTTTTT. This encodes CASSAPSNQELFF.

The rearrangement links TRBV2 to TRBJ2-7, with no clear D. CDR3 length: 12 amino acids. Looked up from germline, CDR1 is SNHLY and CDR2 is FYNNEI. Trimming removed 8 bases at V and 1 base at J, with 9 bases between. This chain's CDR3 is CASETESYEQYF. In DNA form, the CDR3 reads TGTGCCAGCGAGACGGAGTCCTACGAGCAGTACTTC. The whole variable domain, filled in from reference TRBV2 and TRBJ2-7, reads EPEVTQTPSHQVTQMGQEVILRCVPISNHLYFYWYRQILGQKVEFLVSFYNNEISEKSEIFDDQFSVERPDGSNFTLKIRSTKLEDSAMYFCASETESYEQYFGPGTRLTVT.

In DNA, the CDR3 is TGTGCCAGCAGCTCCAGAAGTCCGCGGGGGATGACTGAAGCTTTCTTT. Amino acid sequence: CASSSRSPRGMTEAFF. V is TRBV7-2 and J is TRBJ1-1; possibly TRBD1 for D (5 bases). CDR1 is SGHTA, CDR2 FQGNSA, per germline. The CDR3 is made up of 16 amino acids. Trimming stripped 4 bases from V and 5 bases from J, with 20 bases between.

The sample holds one count of this clone. The chain employs TRBV7-2 and TRBJ2-7; D not certain. Germline CDR1 and CDR2: SGHTA and FQGNSA. With 6 bases removed from V and 2 bases from J, the gap between germline ends came to 17 bases. The CDR3 has 15 amino acids. Here the CDR3 DNA reads TGTGCCAGCAGTCCCGGGCCCTCCCCGGCCTACGAGCAGTACTTC. The encoded protein is CASSPGPSPAYEQYF. The whole variable domain, remainder taken from reference TRBV7-2 and TRBJ2-7, is GAGVSQSPSNKVTEKGKDVELRCDPISGHTALYWYRQSLGQGLEFLIYFQGNSAPDKSGLPSDRFSAERTGGSVSTLTIQRTQQEDSAVYLCASSPGPSPAYEQYFGPGTRLTVT.

This chain uses TRBV7-2 with TRBJ2-7, with D uncertain. This CDR3 comprises 14 residues. The V gene's germline CDR1 is SGHTA and CDR2 FQGNSA. The V end lost 2 bases, the J end lost 3 bases, and 11 bases lay between the germline ends. The CDR3 loop reads CASSLWGSDYEQYF. CDR3 sequence (DNA): TGTGCCAGCAGCTTATGGGGATCCGACTACGAGCAGTACTTC. Together with reference TRBV7-2 and TRBJ2-7, the CDR3 gives the full variable domain: GAGVSQSPSNKVTEKGKDVELRCDPISGHTALYWYRQSLGQGLEFLIYFQGNSAPDKSGLPSDRFSAERTGGSVSTLTIQRTQQEDSAVYLCASSLWGSDYEQYFGPGTRLTVT.

V is TRBV4-3 and J is TRBJ2-1, with no clear D. Germline CDR1 LGHNA, CDR2 YSLEER. The CDR3 spans 15 residues. Trimming cost V 0 bases and J 3 bases, with 9 bases left between them. The CDR3 DNA reads TGCGCCAGCAGCCAAGATGAGGTAATCTACAATGAGCAGTTCTTC. Its translation: CASSQDEVIYNEQFF.

CDR3 DNA sequence: TGCGCCAGCAGCCAAGATGCCTGGAGCTACACCTTC. This gives the protein CASSQDAWSYTF. This chain joins TRBV4-3 and TRBJ1-2; no clear D gene. CDR1 and CDR2 from the germline V gene are LGHNA and YSLEER. The CDR3 totals 12 residues. Trimming cost V 0 bases and J 9 bases, with 8 bases left between them.

V is TRBV6-5 and J is TRBJ1-1, with D unclear. The CDR3 loop spans 14 amino acids. The germline V gene has CDR1 MNHEY and CDR2 SVGAGI. Trimming stripped 5 bases from V and 5 bases from J, with 15 bases between. CDR3 bases: TGTGCCAGCAGTAAATCGGAGGGTGGTACTGAAGCTTTCTTT. It is translated as CASSKSEGGTEAFF.

The chain links TRBV4-3 to TRBJ1-5, with D hard to call. Per germline, CDR1 LGHNA and CDR2 YSLEER. The CDR3 spans 18 residues. V lost 0 bases and J lost 0, with 15 bases in between. Written as DNA, the CDR3 is TGCGCCAGCAGCCAAGATCCCCCCCCGCAAGGTAGCAATCAGCCCCAGCATTTT. Translated: CASSQDPPPQGSNQPQHF.

This clone was observed a single time. CDR3 sequence reads: CASSAGTENQPQHF. The CDR3 DNA sequence: TGTGCCAGCAGCGCCGGGACAGAGAATCAGCCCCAGCATTTT. V usage is TRBV2 and J usage is TRBJ1-5; 7 nucleotides agree with TRBD1. Germline V gene sequence: CDR1 SNHLY, CDR2 FYNNEI. The CDR3 totals 14 residues. The trim removed 6 bases at V and 4 bases at J, leaving 6 bases unmatched.

This clone was observed a single time. A read error may produce the germline difference seen at one junction end. The rearrangement uses TRBV7-7 and TRBJ2-1, with 9 nucleotides matching TRBD1. The CDR3 is made up of 15 amino acids. CDR1 is SSHAT, CDR2 FNYEAQ, per germline (reference sequence). The CDR3 DNA reads TGTGCTAGCAGCTCGGGACAGGGTTTATACAATGAGCAGTTCTTC. Its translation: CASSSGQGLYNEQFF.

The V gene is TRBV6-1, the J gene TRBJ2-5; 8 bases match TRBD2. V shed 2 bases, J shed 1 base, and the junction held 6 bases outside the gene matches. Germline assignment: CDR1 MNHNS and CDR2 SASEGT. The CDR3 is made up of 16 amino acids. In nucleotides, the CDR3 is TGTGCCAGCAGTGAAATGGCGGGGGGTCCCCAAGAGACCCAGTACTTC. Its protein is CASSEMAGGPQETQYF.

This chain uses TRBV18 with TRBJ2-3; the D is unclear. Germline CDR1 is KGHSH and CDR2 is LQKENI. The CDR3 has 13 residues. V lost 6 bases and J lost 0, with 7 bases in between. The CDR3 here is CASSLGSTDTQYF. CDR3 DNA sequence: TGTGCCAGCTCTTTAGGAAGCACAGATACGCAGTATTTT.

This clone has only a few counts. CDR3 coding DNA: TGTGCCAGCAGCAGTCCCGGACAGGCTAACTATGGCTACACCTTC. Translating gives CASSSPGQANYGYTF. This chain links TRBV11-2 with TRBJ1-2; 7 nucleotides match TRBD1. The germline V gene has CDR1 SGHAT and CDR2 FQNNGV. Trimming cost V 5 bases and J 0 bases; bases outside gene matches: 6. The CDR3 contains 15 residues.

This chain connects TRBV4-1 to TRBJ1-2; D is unclear. The CDR3 has 15 residues. Trimming pared 5 bases from V and 3 bases from J, leaving 16 bases between. Germline CDR1 is MGHRA and CDR2 is YSYEKL. The CDR3 bases are TGCGCCAGCAGCGTCAACTCGGGCTCCCACTATGGCTACACCTTC. Translating it yields CASSVNSGSHYGYTF.